This entry is about one T cell receptor beta chain. The table came from immunoSEQ multiplex PCR; TCRdb's copy has only in-frame clones and leaves some out. The data hold 250,000 or so clones, with roughly nine tenths observed a single time. The data originate from a study of Ad26.COV2.S vaccination and SARS-CoV-2 variants. Study overall: This donor came from the COV1001 trial of Ad26.COV2.S. Administration of Ad26.COV2.S was intramuscular, either once or twice 56 days apart.

Treatment denoted: 15 to 20 received Ad26.COV2.S at low or high dose, single or two shots; 5 received placebo; per-sample allocation not given. Samples were taken on day 63 after the first vaccine or placebo injection. The junction had 7 bases not matched to a gene; V was cut back by 2 bases and J by 3 bases. Germline V lookup: CDR1 MRHNA, CDR2 SNTAGT. The CDR3 runs to 15 residues. This specimen was peripheral blood, taken in a trial of Ad26.COV2.S vaccine versus placebo. The chain joins TRBV6-4 to TRBJ2-7, with TRBD2 identical over 7 bases. The clonotype originates from a person between 18 and 65 years old who received the Ad26.COV2.S COVID-19 vaccine or a placebo. The CDR3 sequence is CASSDREVWDYEQYV. Written as DNA, the CDR3 is TGTGCCAGCAGTGACCGGGAGGTGTGGGACTACGAGCAGTACGTC.